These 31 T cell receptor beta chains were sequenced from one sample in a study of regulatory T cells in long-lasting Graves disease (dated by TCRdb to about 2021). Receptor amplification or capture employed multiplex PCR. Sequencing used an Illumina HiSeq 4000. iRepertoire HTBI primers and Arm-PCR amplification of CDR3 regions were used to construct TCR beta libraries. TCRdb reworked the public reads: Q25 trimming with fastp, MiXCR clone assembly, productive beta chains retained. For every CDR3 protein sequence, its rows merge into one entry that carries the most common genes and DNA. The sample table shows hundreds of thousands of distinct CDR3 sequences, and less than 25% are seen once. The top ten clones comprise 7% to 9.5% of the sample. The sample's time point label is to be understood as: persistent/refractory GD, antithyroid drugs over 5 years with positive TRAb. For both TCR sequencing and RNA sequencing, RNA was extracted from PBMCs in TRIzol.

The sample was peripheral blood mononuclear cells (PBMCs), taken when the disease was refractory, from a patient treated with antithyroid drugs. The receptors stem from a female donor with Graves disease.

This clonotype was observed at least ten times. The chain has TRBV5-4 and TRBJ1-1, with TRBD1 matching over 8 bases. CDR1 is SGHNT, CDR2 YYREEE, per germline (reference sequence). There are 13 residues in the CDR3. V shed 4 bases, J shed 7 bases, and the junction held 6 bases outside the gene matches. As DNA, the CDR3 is TGTGCCAGCAGCCGAGACAGGGGCAGTGAAGCTTTCTTT. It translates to CASSRDRGSEAFF. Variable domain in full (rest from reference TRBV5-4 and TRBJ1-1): ETGVTQSPTHLIKTRGQQVTLRCSSQSGHNTVSWYQQALGQGPQFIFQYYREEENGRGNFPPRFSGLQFPNYSSELNVNALELDDSALYLCASSRDRGSEAFFGQGTRLTVV.

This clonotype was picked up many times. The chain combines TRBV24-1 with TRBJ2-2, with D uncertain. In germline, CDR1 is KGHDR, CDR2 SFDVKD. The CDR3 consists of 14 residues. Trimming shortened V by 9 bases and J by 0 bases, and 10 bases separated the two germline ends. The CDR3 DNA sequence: TGTGCCACCTGCCGGGCCGCGAACACCGGGGAGCTGTTTTTT. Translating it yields CATCRAANTGELFF.

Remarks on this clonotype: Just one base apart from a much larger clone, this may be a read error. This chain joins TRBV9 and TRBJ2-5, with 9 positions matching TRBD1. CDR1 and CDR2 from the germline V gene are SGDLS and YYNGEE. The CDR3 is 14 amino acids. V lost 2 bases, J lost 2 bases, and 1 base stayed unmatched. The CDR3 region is CASSVGTGQETQYF. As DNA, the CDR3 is TGTGCCAGCAGCGTGGGGACAGGGCAAGAGACCCAGTACTTC.

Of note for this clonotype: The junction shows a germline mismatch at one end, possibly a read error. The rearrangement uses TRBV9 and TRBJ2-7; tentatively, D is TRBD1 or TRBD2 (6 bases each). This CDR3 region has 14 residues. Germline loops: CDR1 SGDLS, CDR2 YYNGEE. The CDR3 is CASSPASGAYGQYF. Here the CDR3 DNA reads TGTGCCAGCAGCCCCGCTTCGGGGGCTTACGGGCAGTACTTC.

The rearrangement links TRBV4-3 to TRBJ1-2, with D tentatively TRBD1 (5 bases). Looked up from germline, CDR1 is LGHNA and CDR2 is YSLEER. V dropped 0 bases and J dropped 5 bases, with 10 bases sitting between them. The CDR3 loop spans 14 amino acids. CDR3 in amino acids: CASSQDRDGYGYTF. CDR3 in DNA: TGCGCCAGCAGCCAAGACAGGGATGGGTATGGCTACACCTTC.

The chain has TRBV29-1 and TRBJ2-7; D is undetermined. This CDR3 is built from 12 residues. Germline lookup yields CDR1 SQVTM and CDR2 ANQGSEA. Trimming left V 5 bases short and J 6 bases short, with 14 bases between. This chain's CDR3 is CSVFSRPGEQYF. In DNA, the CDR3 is TGCAGCGTTTTCTCTCGGCCCGGCGAGCAGTACTTC.

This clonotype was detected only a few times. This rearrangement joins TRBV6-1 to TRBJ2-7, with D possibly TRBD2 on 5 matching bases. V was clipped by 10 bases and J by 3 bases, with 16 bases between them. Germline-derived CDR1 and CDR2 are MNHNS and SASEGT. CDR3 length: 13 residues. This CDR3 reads CATTIREGYEQYF. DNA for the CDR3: TGTGCCACAACGATCAGAGAGGGCTACGAGCAGTACTTC.

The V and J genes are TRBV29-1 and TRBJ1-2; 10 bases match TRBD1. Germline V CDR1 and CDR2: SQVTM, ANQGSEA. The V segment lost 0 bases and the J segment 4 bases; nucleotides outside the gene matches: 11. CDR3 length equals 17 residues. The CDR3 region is CSVEDGAGTGAVYGYTF. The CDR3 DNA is TGCAGCGTTGAAGATGGCGCCGGGACAGGGGCTGTCTATGGCTACACCTTC.

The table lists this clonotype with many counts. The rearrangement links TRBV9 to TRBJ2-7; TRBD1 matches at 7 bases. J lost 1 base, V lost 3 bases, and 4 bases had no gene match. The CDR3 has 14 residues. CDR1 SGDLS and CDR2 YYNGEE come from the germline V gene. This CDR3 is CASSARDSSYEQYF. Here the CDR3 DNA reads TGTGCCAGCAGCGCACGGGACAGTTCCTACGAGCAGTACTTC.

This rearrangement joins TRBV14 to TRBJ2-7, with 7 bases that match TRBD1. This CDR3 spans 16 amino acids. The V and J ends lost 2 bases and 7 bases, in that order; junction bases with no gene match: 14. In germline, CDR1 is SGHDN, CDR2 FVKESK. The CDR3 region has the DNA TGTGCCAGCAGCCAACCCGCCACAGGGGCCCCCTGGGAGCAGTACTTC. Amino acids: CASSQPATGAPWEQYF.

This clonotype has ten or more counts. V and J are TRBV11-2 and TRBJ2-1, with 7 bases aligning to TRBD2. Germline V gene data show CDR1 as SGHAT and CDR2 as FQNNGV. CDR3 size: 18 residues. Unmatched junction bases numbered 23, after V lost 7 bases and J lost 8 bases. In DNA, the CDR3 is TGTGCCAGCAACACCTCTCCCCCCCAGCGGGGTTACACATATGAGCAGTTCTTC. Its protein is CASNTSPPQRGYTYEQFF.

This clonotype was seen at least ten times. CDR3 in DNA: TGTGCCAGCAGCCCAGACACGACTACCAGCTCCTACGAGCAGTACTTC. Its translation: CASSPDTTTSSYEQYF. The chain employs TRBV7-8 and TRBJ2-7; TRBD2 might be the D (5 bases). From germline, CDR1 is SGHVS and CDR2 FQNEAQ. The V end was cut by 5 bases, the J end by 0 bases, with 17 bases between. This CDR3 is 16 amino acids long.

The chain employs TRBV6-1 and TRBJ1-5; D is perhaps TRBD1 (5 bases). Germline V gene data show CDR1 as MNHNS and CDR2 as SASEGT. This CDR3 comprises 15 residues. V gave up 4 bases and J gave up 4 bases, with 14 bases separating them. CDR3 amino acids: CASSVTATTNQPQHF. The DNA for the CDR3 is TGTGCCAGCAGTGTGACAGCTACAACAAATCAGCCCCAGCATTTT.

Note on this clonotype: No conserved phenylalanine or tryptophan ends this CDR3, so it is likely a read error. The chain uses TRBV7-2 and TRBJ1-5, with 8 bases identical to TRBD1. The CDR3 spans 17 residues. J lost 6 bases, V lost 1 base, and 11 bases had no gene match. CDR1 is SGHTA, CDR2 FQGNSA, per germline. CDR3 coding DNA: TGTGCCAGCAGCTTAGGGCAGGGGGCTGCTTTTTTTCAGCCCCAGCATTCT. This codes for CASSLGQGAAFFQPQHS.

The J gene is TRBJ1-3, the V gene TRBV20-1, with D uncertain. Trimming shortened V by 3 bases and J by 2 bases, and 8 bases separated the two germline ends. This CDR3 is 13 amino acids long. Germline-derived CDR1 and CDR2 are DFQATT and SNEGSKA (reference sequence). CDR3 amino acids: CSARSVAGNTIYF. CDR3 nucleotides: TGCAGTGCTAGGAGCGTAGCTGGAAACACCATATATTTT.

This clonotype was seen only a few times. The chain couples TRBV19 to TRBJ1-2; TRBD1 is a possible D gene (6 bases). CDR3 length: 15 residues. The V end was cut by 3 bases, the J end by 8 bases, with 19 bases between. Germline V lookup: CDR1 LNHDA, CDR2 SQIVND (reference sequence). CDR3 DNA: TGTGCCAGTAGTATCCTCTCAGGGGCTCAGGGAGGCTACACCTTC. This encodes CASSILSGAQGGYTF.

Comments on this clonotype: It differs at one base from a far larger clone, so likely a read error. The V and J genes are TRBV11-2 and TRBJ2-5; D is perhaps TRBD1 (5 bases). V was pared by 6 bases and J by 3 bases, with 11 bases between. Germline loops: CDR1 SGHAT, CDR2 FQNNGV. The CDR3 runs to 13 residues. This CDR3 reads CASSDTGEETQYF. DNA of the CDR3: TGTGCCAGCAGTGACACAGGAGAAGAGACCCAGTACTTC.

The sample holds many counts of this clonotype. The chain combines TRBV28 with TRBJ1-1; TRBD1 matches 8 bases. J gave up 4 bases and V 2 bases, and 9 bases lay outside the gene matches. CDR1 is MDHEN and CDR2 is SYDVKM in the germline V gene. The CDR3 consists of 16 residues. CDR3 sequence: CASSLTLTGVFTEAFF. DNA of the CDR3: TGTGCCAGCAGTTTAACCCTGACAGGGGTTTTCACTGAAGCTTTCTTT. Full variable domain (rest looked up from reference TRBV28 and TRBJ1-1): DVKVTQSSRYLVKRTGEKVFLECVQDMDHENMFWYRQDPGLGLRLIYFSYDVKMKEKGDIPEGYSVSREKKERFSLILESASTNQTSMYLCASSLTLTGVFTEAFFGQGTRLTVV.

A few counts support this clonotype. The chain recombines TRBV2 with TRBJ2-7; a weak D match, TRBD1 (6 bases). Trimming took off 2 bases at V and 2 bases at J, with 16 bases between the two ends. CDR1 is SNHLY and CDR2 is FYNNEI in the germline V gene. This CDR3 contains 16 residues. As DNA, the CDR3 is TGTGCCAGCAGTGAAAGGAGGCAGGGGCCCCCCTACGAGCAGTACTTC. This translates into CASSERRQGPPYEQYF.

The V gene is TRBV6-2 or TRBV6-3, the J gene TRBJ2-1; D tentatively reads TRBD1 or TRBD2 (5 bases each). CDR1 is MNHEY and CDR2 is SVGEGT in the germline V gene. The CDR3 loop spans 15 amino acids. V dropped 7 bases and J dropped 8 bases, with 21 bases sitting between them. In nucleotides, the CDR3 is TGTGCCAGCACTCTCGGGACGGGCCTGGGGCATGAGCAGTTCTTC. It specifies CASTLGTGLGHEQFF.

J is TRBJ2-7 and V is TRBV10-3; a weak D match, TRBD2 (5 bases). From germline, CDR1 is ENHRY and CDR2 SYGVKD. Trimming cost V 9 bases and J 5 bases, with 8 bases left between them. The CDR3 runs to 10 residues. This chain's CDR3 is CAIRGNEQYF. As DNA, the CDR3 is TGTGCCATTCGAGGGAACGAGCAGTACTTC.

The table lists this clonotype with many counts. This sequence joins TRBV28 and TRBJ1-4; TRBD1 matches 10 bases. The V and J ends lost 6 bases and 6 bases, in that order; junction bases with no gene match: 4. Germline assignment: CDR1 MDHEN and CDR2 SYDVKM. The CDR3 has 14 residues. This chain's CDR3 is CASSRDRGYEKLFF. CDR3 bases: TGTGCCAGCAGCCGGGACAGGGGATATGAAAAACTGTTTTTT.

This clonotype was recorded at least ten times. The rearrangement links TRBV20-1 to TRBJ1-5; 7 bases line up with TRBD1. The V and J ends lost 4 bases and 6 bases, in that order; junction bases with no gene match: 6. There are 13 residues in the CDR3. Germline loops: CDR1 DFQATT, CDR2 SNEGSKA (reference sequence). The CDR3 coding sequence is TGCAGTGCTACCACAGGGGTTGGTCAGCCCCAGCATTTT. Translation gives CSATTGVGQPQHF.

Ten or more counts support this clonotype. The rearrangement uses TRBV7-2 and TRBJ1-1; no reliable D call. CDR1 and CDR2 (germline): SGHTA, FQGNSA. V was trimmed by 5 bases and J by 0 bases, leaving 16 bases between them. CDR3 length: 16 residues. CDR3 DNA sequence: TGTGCCAGCAGCCCCGGTCCACCAAGCATGAACACTGAAGCTTTCTTT. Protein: CASSPGPPSMNTEAFF.

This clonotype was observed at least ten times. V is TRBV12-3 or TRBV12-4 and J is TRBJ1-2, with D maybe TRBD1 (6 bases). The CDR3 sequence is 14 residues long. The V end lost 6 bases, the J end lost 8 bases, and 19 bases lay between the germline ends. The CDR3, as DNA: TGTGCCAGCAGCGGGGGCGCAGGGTTGGACGGCTACACCTTC. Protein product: CASSGGAGLDGYTF.

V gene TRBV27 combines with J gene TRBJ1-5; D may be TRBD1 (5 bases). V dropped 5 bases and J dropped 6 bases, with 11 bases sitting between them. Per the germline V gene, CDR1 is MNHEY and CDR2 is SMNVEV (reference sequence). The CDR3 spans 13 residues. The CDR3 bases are TGTGCCAGCAGTACCTATGGGGGTCAGCCCCAGCATTTT. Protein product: CASSTYGGQPQHF.

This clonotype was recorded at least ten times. CDR3 DNA: TGCGCCAGCAGTGAGTCGGGATCTTGGGAGCAGTACTTC. This gives the protein CASSESGSWEQYF. This chain links TRBV10-2 with TRBJ2-7; D ambiguous. CDR1 WSHSY and CDR2 SAAADI come from the germline V gene. V dropped 0 bases and J dropped 7 bases, with 10 bases sitting between them. CDR3 length equals 13 residues.

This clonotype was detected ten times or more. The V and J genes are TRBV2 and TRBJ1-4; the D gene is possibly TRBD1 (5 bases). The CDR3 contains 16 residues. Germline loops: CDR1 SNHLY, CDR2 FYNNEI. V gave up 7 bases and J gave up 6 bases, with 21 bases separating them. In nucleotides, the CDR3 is TGTGCCAGCACCGGACAAGGGCGGTCGAACGATGAAAAACTGTTTTTT. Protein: CASTGQGRSNDEKLFF.

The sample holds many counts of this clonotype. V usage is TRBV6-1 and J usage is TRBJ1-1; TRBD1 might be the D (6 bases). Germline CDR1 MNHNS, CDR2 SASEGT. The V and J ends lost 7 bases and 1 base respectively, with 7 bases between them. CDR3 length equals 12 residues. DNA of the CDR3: TGTGCCAGCAACAGGGCGAACACTGAAGCTTTCTTT. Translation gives CASNRANTEAFF.

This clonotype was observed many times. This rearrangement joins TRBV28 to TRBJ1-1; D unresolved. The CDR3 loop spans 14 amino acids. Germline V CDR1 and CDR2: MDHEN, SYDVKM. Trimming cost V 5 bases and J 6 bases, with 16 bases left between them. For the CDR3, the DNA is TGTGCCAGCAGTCCCCCAATCCCTATGCCTGAAGCTTTCTTT. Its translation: CASSPPIPMPEAFF.

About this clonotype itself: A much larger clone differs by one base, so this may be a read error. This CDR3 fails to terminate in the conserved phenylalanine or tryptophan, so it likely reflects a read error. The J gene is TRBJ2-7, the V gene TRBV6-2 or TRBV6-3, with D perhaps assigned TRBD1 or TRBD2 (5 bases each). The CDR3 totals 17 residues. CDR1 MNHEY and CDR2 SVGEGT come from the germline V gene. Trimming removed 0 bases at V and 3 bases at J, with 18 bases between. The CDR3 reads CASSYSPAGTWNYEQYL. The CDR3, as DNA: TGTGCCAGCAGTTACTCCCCTGCTGGGACGTGGAACTACGAGCAGTACCTC.